A single sample is the source of the 27 T cell receptor beta chains below, sequenced in a study of CD4 T cells in relation to SARS-CoV-2 and coronaviruses. Their cognate antigens are unknown. Assay: immunoSEQ multiplex PCR; the TCRdb copy retains only in-frame clones and omits some. The table has 27,000 or so clones, about three quarters seen once; the top ten hold 15% to 20%. CD4+ T cells from unexposed donors were obtained before the COVID-19 pandemic (2011-2018). CD4+ T cells were isolated from the cells after about ten days of culture. Input material: CD4+ T cells from PBMCs, cultured in vitro. The receptor set was obtained from a human donor in good health.

The sample holds a few counts of this clone. The CDR3 coding sequence is TGTGCCAGCAGTGAAATGACAGGGACGAATGAAAAACTGTTTTTT. It encodes CASSEMTGTNEKLFF. The rearrangement joins TRBV6-1 to TRBJ1-4, with 7 bases aligning to TRBD1. Germline-derived CDR1 and CDR2 are MNHNS and SASEGT. The CDR3 has 15 amino acids. V lost 2 bases to trimming and J lost 5 bases; unmatched junction nucleotides: 5.

In its sample, this clone was seen once. The CDR3 sequence is CASSPNGETDEKLFF. In nucleotides, the CDR3 is TGTGCCAGCAGCCCCAACGGGGAAACGGATGAAAAACTGTTTTTT. The chain combines TRBV6-2 or TRBV6-3 with TRBJ1-4, with D uncertain. Germline V lookup: CDR1 MNHEY, CDR2 SVGEGT. V gave up 6 bases and J gave up 6 bases, with 17 bases separating them. CDR3 size: 15 residues.

This chain uses TRBV5-1 with TRBJ2-2; no definite D call. Germline V gene data show CDR1 as SGHRS and CDR2 as YFSETQ. The V end lost 4 bases, the J end lost 3 bases, and 7 bases lay between the germline ends. CDR3 length: 13 amino acids. The CDR3 here is CASSRLDTGELFF. In nucleotides, the CDR3 is TGCGCCAGCAGCCGTCTAGACACCGGGGAGCTGTTTTTT.

The rearrangement links TRBV3-1 (or the pseudogene TRBV3-2) to TRBJ2-5; D gene ambiguous. Germline V gene data show CDR1 as LGHDT and CDR2 as YNNKEL (reference sequence). Trimming took 3 bases from V and 1 from J, leaving 15 bases between them. There are 16 residues in the CDR3. CDR3 DNA: TGTGCCAGCAGCCAGCCTCCGGCACTCTCCCAAGAGACCCAGTACTTC. This codes for CASSQPPALSQETQYF.

This clone was counted a few times. The rearrangement uses TRBV18 and TRBJ1-4; 7 bases are shared with TRBD1. Trimming cost V 4 bases and J 8 bases; bases outside gene matches: 10. This CDR3 contains 15 residues. Germline CDR1 and CDR2: KGHSH and LQKENI. The CDR3 DNA is TGTGCCAGCTCACTTTTCACAGGGGCGGAGGAAAAACTGTTTTTT. It yields the protein CASSLFTGAEEKLFF.

This rearrangement joins TRBV28 to TRBJ1-5; D gene ambiguous. V shed 7 bases and J shed 1 base, with 5 bases lying between them. CDR3 length: 12 amino acids. CDR1 is MDHEN and CDR2 is SYDVKM in the germline V gene. Here the CDR3 DNA reads TGTGCCAGCAAAGGGAGCAATCAGCCCCAGCATTTT. It translates to CASKGSNQPQHF. Using reference TRBV28 and TRBJ1-5 for the parts outside the CDR3, the full variable domain is DVKVTQSSRYLVKRTGEKVFLECVQDMDHENMFWYRQDPGLGLRLIYFSYDVKMKEKGDIPEGYSVSREKKERFSLILESASTNQTSMYLCASKGSNQPQHFGDGTRLSIL.

This clone has a handful of counts. The J gene is TRBJ2-3, the V gene TRBV4-2; 7 bases line up with TRBD2. The CDR3 consists of 13 residues. V was pared by 0 bases and J by 14 bases, with 8 bases of the junction left unmatched. Germline values: CDR1 LGHNA, CDR2 YNFKEQ. As DNA, the CDR3 is TGTGCCAGCAGCCAAGATGGGGGGGGTAGTTCGTATTTT. It translates to CASSQDGGGSSYF.

J is TRBJ2-7 and V is TRBV7-9; D could derive from TRBD1 or TRBD2 (5 bases each). The CDR3 is made up of 14 amino acids. V was pared by 5 bases and J by 7 bases, with 18 bases between. Per the germline V gene, CDR1 is SEHNR and CDR2 is FQNEAQ (reference sequence). The DNA for the CDR3 is TGTGCCAGCAGCCCAGGGACGACCGTGGGGGAGCAGTACTTC. Translated, it gives CASSPGTTVGEQYF.

This clone showed up just a few times. This chain joins TRBV9 and TRBJ1-6; possibly TRBD1 for D (5 bases). CDR1 SGDLS and CDR2 YYNGEE come from the germline V gene. This CDR3 comprises 16 residues. Between the trimmed V and J ends, which lost 4 bases and 7 bases, there was a span of 18 bases. The CDR3 DNA is TGTGCCAGCAGCCCGACACCAAGGGCAGGGAATTCACCCCTCCACTTT. It encodes CASSPTPRAGNSPLHF.

The chain has TRBV7-2 and TRBJ2-3; 12 bases align to TRBD2. V lost 2 bases to trimming and J lost 4 bases; unmatched junction nucleotides: 4. This CDR3 comprises 16 residues. CDR1 and CDR2 from the germline V gene are SGHTA and FQGNSA. The CDR3 reads CASSLLAGGPADTQYF. CDR3 DNA: TGTGCCAGCAGCTTACTAGCGGGGGGGCCTGCAGATACGCAGTATTTT.

Comment on this clone: The junction departs from germline at one end; a sequencing error may be responsible. The chain carries TRBV5-4 and TRBJ2-7; TRBD1 aligns across 8 bases. Germline values: CDR1 SGHNT, CDR2 YYREEE (reference sequence). This CDR3 comprises 13 residues. The CDR3 protein is CASRLDREGEQYF. CDR3 nucleotides: TGTGCCAGCAGATTGGACAGGGAAGGAGAGCAGTACTTC.

CDR3 region: CASSLLLAGLKETQYF. CDR3 nucleotides: TGCGCCAGCAGCTTGCTCCTAGCGGGTCTGAAAGAGACCCAGTACTTC. This sequence joins TRBV5-1 and TRBJ2-5; TRBD2 agrees at 8 bases. CDR1 is SGHRS, CDR2 YFSETQ, per germline. The CDR3 is 16 amino acids. Trimming removed 1 base from V and 3 bases from J; junction bases left unmatched: 8.

This chain joins TRBV5-1 and TRBJ2-2; weak D call: TRBD2 (6 bases). The CDR3 consists of 16 residues. V lost 0 bases and J lost 0, with 9 bases in between. CDR1 is SGHRS, CDR2 YFSETQ, per germline. The CDR3 DNA reads as TGCGCCAGCAGCTTGGTATCGGGGGCGAACACCGGGGAGCTGTTTTTT. This translates into CASSLVSGANTGELFF.

The CDR3 bases are TGTGCCAGCAGTGCCGATTCTGGAAACACCATATATTTT. This translates into CASSADSGNTIYF. J is TRBJ1-3 and V is TRBV25-1; D is unclear. Trimming took 4 bases from V and 1 from J, leaving 5 bases between them. CDR3 size: 13 residues. Germline CDR1 and CDR2: MGHDK and SYGVNS.

This clone rates as medium-sized. J is TRBJ1-3 and V is TRBV4-2; D gene uncertain. Germline CDR1 and CDR2: LGHNA and YNFKEQ. Trimming took off 0 bases at V and 0 bases at J, with 12 bases between the two ends. The CDR3 has 17 residues. The CDR3 region is CASSQESQKDSGNTIYF. CDR3 bases: TGTGCCAGCAGCCAAGAGAGTCAGAAAGACTCTGGAAACACCATATATTTT.

The V call is TRBV11-1, the J call TRBJ2-5, with a weak D call TRBD2 (5 bases). Germline values: CDR1 SGHAT, CDR2 FQDESV (reference sequence). The CDR3 loop spans 15 amino acids. V dropped 2 bases and J dropped 2 bases, with 12 bases sitting between them. The CDR3 is CASSLSGYVQETQYF. CDR3 DNA: TGTGCCAGCAGCTTAAGCGGATACGTACAAGAGACCCAGTACTTC.

The rearrangement uses TRBV19 and TRBJ2-4; 9 positions agree with TRBD1. With 5 bases clipped from V and 3 bases from J, the junction kept 2 bases outside the gene matches. CDR1 LNHDA and CDR2 SQIVND come from the germline V gene (reference sequence). The CDR3 sequence is 14 residues long. The CDR3 loop is CASSATGGKNIQYF. CDR3 DNA: TGTGCCAGTAGTGCGACAGGGGGCAAAAACATTCAGTACTTC. Filled out from reference TRBV19 and TRBJ2-4, the complete variable domain reads DGGITQSPKYLFRKEGQNVTLSCEQNLNHDAMYWYRQDPGQGLRLIYYSQIVNDFQKGDIAEGYSVSREKKESFPLTVTSAQKNPTAFYLCASSATGGKNIQYFGAGTRLSVL.

In its sample, this clone was seen a few times. This chain connects TRBV5-1 to TRBJ1-1; no clear D gene. The CDR3 has 15 residues. V was cut by 3 bases and J by 0 bases, with 12 bases left in between. Germline V CDR1 and CDR2: SGHRS, YFSETQ. CDR3 region: CASSSLGAMNTEAFF. The CDR3 region has the DNA TGCGCCAGCAGCTCGTTGGGAGCCATGAACACTGAAGCTTTCTTT.

This sequence joins TRBV6-5 and TRBJ1-5; TRBD1 is a possible D gene (5 bases). The CDR3 is 13 residues long. The V end was cut by 6 bases, the J end by 0 bases, with 6 bases between. Germline values: CDR1 MNHEY, CDR2 SVGAGI. The CDR3 sequence: CASRRGSNQPQHF. The CDR3 nucleotides are TGTGCCAGCAGAAGGGGTAGCAATCAGCCCCAGCATTTT.

V gene TRBV19 combines with J gene TRBJ1-4; D uncertain. V lost 5 bases and J 6 bases, leaving 31 bases between the germline ends. This CDR3 comprises 20 residues. From germline, CDR1 is LNHDA and CDR2 SQIVND (reference sequence). The CDR3 nucleotides are TGTGCCAGTAGTGCATATACGGGAACCCTTCAAAGAGGATCGCATGAAAAACTGTTTTTT. Its translation: CASSAYTGTLQRGSHEKLFF.

The genes are TRBV9 and TRBJ2-1, with TRBD2 matching 8 bases. With 3 bases clipped from V and 16 bases from J, the junction kept 15 bases outside the gene matches. The V gene's germline CDR1 is SGDLS and CDR2 YYNGEE. The CDR3 contains 14 residues. CDR3 in DNA: TGTGCCAGCAGCGCGGGAGGGGGTGGGACCCCGATTTTCTTC. This translates into CASSAGGGGTPIFF.

The chain has TRBV5-6 and TRBJ2-7; tentative D call: TRBD2 (6 bases). This CDR3 is 14 amino acids long. Germline V CDR1 and CDR2: SGHDT, YYEEEE. The V end lost 3 bases, the J end lost 2 bases, and 12 bases lay between the germline ends. The chain's CDR3 is CASSSRTTPYEQYF. CDR3 in DNA: TGTGCCAGCAGCTCCAGGACTACACCCTACGAGCAGTACTTC.

The chain couples TRBV3-1 (or the pseudogene TRBV3-2) to TRBJ2-1, with D possibly being TRBD2 (5 bases). The V end was cut by 4 bases, the J end by 3 bases, with 13 bases between. From germline, CDR1 is LGHDT and CDR2 YNNKEL (reference sequence). This CDR3 is 15 amino acids long. The CDR3 protein is CASSPRYTSYNEQFF. DNA for the CDR3: TGTGCCAGCAGCCCCCGCTACACTAGCTACAATGAGCAGTTCTTC.

The rearrangement links TRBV9 to TRBJ2-2, with D unresolved. The ends were cut back, 3 bases at V and 1 base at J, with 7 bases in the middle. Germline CDR1 is SGDLS and CDR2 is YYNGEE. The CDR3 has 14 residues. CDR3 region: CASSGLMNTGELFF. The CDR3 DNA sequence: TGTGCCAGCAGCGGCCTTATGAACACCGGGGAGCTGTTTTTT.

This clone is medium-sized (0.01 to 0.1%). The V call is TRBV10-2, the J call TRBJ2-7; no reliable D call. The germline V gene encodes CDR1 WSHSY and CDR2 SAAADI. CDR3 length: 11 amino acids. V shed 6 bases and J shed 3 bases, with 6 bases lying between them. CDR3 DNA sequence: TGCGCCAGCAGGGGGTTCTACGAGCAGTACTTC. Translated: CASRGFYEQYF.

CDR3 nucleotide sequence: TGTGCCAGCAGCTTGAAGCGGGGGGATGGCACAGATACGCAGTATTTT. Its translation is CASSLKRGDGTDTQYF. The chain couples TRBV5-4 to TRBJ2-3; TRBD2 matches 9 bases. Germline trimming cut 1 base from V and 1 base from J; bases unmatched to any gene: 4. The CDR3 length is 16 residues. Germline values: CDR1 SGHNT, CDR2 YYREEE (reference sequence).

V usage is TRBV3-1 (or the pseudogene TRBV3-2) and J usage is TRBJ2-1; tentative D call: TRBD2 (5 bases). This CDR3 contains 15 residues. V was pared by 5 bases and J by 2 bases, with 13 bases between. Germline V gene sequence: CDR1 LGHDT, CDR2 YNNKEL (reference sequence). The DNA of the CDR3 is TGTGCCAGCAGCACCGAGAGGGCGACCTACAATGAGCAGTTCTTC. Its protein is CASSTERATYNEQFF.